Included here is one T cell receptor (beta chain) sequence, with context. What it recognizes is unknown. Profiled with immunoSEQ multiplex PCR; TCRdb holds only in-frame clones, not every one. The table has under 200,000 clones, 81% seen once. The entry originates in a study of cytotoxic CD8 clonotypes in ibrutinib-treated CLL. Study as a whole: The cohort had about a dozen relapsed/refractory and some 14 treatment-naive patients, 17 IGHV unmutated. Among patients, around 25 responded partially and 2 completely; 14 then stayed remitted and approximately twelve progressed after median roughly 68 months. Whole-study findings and limits: Ibrutinib response saw clonality rise, and progression saw it return toward baseline. Stable or contracted on treatment, public clonotypes were also uncommon.

The CDR3 spans 14 residues. Germline CDR1 SEHNR, CDR2 FQNEAQ (reference sequence). V lost 5 bases and J 0 bases, leaving 10 bases between the germline ends. This specimen consisted of PBMCs, obtained after 12 months of ibrutinib treatment. The sequence came from a human donor with chronic lymphocytic leukemia. The V call is TRBV7-9, the J call TRBJ1-1; D uncertain. This CDR3 reads CASSTGRMNTEAFF. Written as DNA, the CDR3 is TGTGCCAGCAGCACCGGACGGATGAACACTGAAGCTTTCTTT. The full variable domain, its missing parts supplied by reference TRBV7-9 and TRBJ1-1, is DTGVSQNPRHKITKRGQNVTFRCDPISEHNRLYWYRQTLGQGPEFLTYFQNEAQLEKSRLLSDRFSAERPKGSFSTLEIQRTEQGDSAMYLCASSTGRMNTEAFFGQGTRLTVV.